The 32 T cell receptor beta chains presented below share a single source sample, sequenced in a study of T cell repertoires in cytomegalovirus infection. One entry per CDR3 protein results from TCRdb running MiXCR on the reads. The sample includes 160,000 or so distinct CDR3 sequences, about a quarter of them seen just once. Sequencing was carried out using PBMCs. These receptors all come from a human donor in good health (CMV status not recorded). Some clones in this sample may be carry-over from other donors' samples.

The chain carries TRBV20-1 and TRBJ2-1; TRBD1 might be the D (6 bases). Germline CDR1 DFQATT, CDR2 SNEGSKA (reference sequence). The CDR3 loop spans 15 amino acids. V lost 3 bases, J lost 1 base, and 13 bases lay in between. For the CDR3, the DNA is TGCAGTGCTAGGAACAGGGCCCAGTCCTACAATGAGCAGTTCTTC. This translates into CSARNRAQSYNEQFF.

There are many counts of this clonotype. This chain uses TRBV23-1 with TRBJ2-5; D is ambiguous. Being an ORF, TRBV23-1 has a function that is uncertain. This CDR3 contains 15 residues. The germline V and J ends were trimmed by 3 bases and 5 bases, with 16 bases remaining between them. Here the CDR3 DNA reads TGCGCCAGCAGTCACCCAGACTGGATATGGGAGACCCAGTACTTC. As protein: CASSHPDWIWETQYF.

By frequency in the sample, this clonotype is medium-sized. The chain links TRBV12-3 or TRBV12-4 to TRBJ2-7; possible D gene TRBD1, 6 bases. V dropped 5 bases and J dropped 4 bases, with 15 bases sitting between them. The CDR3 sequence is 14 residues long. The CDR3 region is CASSPWAGEYEQYF. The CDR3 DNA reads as TGTGCCAGCAGTCCTTGGGCAGGGGAGTACGAGCAGTACTTC.

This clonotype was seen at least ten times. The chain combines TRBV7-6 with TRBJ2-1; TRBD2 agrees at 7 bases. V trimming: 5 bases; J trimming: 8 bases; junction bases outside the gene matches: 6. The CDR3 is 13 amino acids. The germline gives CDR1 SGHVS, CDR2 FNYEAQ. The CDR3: CASSQAGVDEQFF. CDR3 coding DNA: TGTGCCAGCAGCCAGGCGGGGGTCGATGAGCAGTTCTTC.

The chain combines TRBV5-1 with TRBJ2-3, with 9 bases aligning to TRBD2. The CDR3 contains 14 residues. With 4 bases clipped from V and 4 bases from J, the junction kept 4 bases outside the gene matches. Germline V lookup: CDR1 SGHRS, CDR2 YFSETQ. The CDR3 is CASSGGGASDTQYF. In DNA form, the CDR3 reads TGCGCCAGCAGCGGCGGGGGGGCCTCAGATACGCAGTATTTT.

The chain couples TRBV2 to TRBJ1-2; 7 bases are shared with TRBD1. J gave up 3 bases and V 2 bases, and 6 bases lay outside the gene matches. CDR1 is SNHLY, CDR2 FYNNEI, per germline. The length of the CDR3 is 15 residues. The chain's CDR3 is CASSESGQNYYGYTF. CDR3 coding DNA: TGTGCCAGCAGTGAATCGGGACAGAACTACTATGGCTACACCTTC.

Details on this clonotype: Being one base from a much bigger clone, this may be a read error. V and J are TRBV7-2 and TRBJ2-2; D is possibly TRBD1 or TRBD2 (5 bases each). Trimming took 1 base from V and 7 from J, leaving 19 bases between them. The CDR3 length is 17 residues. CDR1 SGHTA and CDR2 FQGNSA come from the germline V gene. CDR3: CASSLESVGVGGGELFF. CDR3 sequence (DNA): TGTGCCAGCAGCTTAGAATCAGTGGGGGTCGGTGGCGGGGAGCTGTTTTTT. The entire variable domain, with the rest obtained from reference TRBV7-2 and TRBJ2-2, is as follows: GAGVSQSPSNKVTEKGKDVELRCDPISGHTALYWYRQSLGQGLEFLIYFQGNSAPDKSGLPSDRFSAERTGGSVSTLTIQRTQQEDSAVYLCASSLESVGVGGGELFFGEGSRLTVL.

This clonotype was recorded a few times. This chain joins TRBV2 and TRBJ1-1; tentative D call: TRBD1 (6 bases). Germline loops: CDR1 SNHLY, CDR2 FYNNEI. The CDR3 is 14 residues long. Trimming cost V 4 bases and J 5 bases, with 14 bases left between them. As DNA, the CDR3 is TGTGCCAGCAGTGGAGGGGGGGGAAGGACTGAAGCTTTCTTT. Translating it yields CASSGGGGRTEAFF.

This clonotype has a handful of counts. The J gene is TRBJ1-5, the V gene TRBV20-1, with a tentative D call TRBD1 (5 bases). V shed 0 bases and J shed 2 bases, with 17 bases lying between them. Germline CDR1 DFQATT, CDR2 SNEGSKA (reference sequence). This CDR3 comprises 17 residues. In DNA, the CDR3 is TGCAGTGCTAGAGAAGGAGCAAGCCCCAGGGGCAATCAGCCCCAGCATTTT. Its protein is CSAREGASPRGNQPQHF.

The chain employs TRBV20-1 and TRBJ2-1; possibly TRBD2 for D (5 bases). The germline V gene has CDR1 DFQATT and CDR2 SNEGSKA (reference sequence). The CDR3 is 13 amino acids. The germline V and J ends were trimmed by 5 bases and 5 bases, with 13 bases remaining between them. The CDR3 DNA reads TGCAGTGCTCCACTAGGGTCAAACAATGAGCAGTTCTTC. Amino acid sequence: CSAPLGSNNEQFF.

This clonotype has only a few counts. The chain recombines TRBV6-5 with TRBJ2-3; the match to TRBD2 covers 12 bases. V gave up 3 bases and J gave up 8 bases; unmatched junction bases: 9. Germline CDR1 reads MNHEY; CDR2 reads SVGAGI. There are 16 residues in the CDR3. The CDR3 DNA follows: TGTGCCAGCAGTTATCTTCCGACTAGCGGGAGATTTACGCAGTATTTT. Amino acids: CASSYLPTSGRFTQYF.

CDR3 sequence (DNA): TGTGCCAGCAGCTGGGGACAGACAAATGAAGCTTTCTTT. It encodes CASSWGQTNEAFF. This rearrangement joins TRBV5-6 to TRBJ1-1; 7 positions agree with TRBD1. This CDR3 spans 13 amino acids. From germline, CDR1 is SGHDT and CDR2 YYEEEE. The trim removed 3 bases at V and 7 bases at J, leaving 6 bases unmatched.

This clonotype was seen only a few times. This CDR3 reads CASSQELSSYNEQFF. CDR3 in DNA: TGCGCCAGCAGCCAAGAATTGAGCTCCTACAATGAGCAGTTCTTC. This chain uses TRBV4-3 with TRBJ2-1, with unresolved D. The V and J ends lost 0 bases and 0 bases respectively, with 6 bases between them. Germline lookup yields CDR1 LGHNA and CDR2 YSLEER. There are 15 residues in the CDR3.

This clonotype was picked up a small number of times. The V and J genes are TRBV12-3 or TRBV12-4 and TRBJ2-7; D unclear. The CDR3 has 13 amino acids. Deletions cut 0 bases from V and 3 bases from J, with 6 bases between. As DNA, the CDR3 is TGTGCCAGCAGTTTAGCAAACAGCTACGAGCAGTACTTC. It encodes CASSLANSYEQYF.

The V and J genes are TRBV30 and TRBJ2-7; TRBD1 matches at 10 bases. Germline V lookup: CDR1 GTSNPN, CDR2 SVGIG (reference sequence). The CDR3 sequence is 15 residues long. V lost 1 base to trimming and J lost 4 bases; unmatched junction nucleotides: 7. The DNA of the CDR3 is TGTGCCTGGAGTGACGGGGACAGGGGCCTGTACGAGCAGTACTTC. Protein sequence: CAWSDGDRGLYEQYF.

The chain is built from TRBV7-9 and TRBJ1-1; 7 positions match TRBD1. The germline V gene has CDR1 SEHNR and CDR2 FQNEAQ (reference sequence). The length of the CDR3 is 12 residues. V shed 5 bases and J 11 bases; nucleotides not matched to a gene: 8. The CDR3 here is CASSPDRERAFF. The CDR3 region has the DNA TGTGCCAGCAGCCCAGACAGGGAGAGGGCTTTCTTT.

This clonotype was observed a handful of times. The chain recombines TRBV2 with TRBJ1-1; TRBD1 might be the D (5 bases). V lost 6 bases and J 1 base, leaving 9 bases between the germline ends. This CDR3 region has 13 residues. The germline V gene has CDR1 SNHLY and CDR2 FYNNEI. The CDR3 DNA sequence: TGTGCCAGCAGGAGGACAAAGAACACTGAAGCTTTCTTT. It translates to CASRRTKNTEAFF.

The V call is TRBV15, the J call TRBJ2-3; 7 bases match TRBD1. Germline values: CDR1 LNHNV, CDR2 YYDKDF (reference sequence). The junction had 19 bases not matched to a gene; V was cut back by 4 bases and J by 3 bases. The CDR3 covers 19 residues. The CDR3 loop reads CATSNPDRASGARTDTQYF. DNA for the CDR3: TGTGCCACCAGCAACCCCGACAGGGCAAGTGGGGCTAGGACAGATACGCAGTATTTT.

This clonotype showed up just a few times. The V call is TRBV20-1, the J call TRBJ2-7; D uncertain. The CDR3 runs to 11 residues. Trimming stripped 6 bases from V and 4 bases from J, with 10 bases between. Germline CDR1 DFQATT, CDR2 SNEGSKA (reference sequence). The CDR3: CSAPTEYEQYF. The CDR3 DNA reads TGCAGTGCCCCAACAGAATACGAGCAGTACTTC.

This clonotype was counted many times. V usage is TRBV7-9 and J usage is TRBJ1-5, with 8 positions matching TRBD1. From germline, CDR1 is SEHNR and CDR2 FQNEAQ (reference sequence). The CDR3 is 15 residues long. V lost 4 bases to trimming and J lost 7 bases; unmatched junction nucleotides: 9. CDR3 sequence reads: CASSSTGGSGQPQHF. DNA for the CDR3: TGTGCCAGCAGCTCCACAGGGGGATCTGGACAGCCCCAGCATTTT.

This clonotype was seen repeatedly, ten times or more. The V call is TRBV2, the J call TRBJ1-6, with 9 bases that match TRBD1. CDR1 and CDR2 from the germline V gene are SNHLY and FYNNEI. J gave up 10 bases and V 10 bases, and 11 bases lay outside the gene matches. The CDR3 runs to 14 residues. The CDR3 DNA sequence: TGTGCCACCTATAGGACAGGGGTAAACTCACCCCTCCACTTT. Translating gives CATYRTGVNSPLHF.

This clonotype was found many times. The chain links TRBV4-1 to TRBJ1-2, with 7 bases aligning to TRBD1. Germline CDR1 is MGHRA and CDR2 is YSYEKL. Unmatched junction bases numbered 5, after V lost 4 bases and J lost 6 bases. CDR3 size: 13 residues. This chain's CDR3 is CASSPATGHGYTF. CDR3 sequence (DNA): TGCGCCAGCAGCCCGGCGACAGGGCATGGCTACACCTTC.

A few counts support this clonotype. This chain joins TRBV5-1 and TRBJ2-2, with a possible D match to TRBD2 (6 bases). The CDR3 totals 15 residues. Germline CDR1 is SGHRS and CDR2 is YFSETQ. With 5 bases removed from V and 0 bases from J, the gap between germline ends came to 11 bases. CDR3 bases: TGCGCCAGCAGAGTTTGGGGGGCGAACACCGGGGAGCTGTTTTTT. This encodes CASRVWGANTGELFF. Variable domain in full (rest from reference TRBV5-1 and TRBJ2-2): KAGVTQTPRYLIKTRGQQVTLSCSPISGHRSVSWYQQTPGQGLQFLFEYFSETQRNKGNFPGRFSGRQFSNSRSEMNVSTLELGDSALYLCASRVWGANTGELFFGEGSRLTVL.

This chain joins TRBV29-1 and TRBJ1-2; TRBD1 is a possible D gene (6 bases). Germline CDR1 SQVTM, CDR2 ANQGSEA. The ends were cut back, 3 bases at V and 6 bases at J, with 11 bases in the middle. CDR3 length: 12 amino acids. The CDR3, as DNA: TGCAGCGTTGAGCAGGGGATGGATGGCTACACCTTC. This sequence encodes CSVEQGMDGYTF.

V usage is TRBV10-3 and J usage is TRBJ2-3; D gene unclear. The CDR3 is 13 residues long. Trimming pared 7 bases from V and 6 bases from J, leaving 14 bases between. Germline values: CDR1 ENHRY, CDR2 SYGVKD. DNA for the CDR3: TGTGCCATCAAACCGGACCGGCGGGATACGCAGTATTTT. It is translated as CAIKPDRRDTQYF.

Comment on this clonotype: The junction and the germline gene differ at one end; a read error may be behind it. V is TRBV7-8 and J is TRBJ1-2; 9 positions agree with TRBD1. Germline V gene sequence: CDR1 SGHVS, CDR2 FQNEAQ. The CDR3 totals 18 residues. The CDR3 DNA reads TGTGTCAGCAGCTTAGCGCTAGGGACAGGGCGGGGGAGCTATGGCTACACCTTC. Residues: CVSSLALGTGRGSYGYTF.

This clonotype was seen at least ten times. The CDR3 here is CASSSPPGTPTYEQYF. The CDR3 region has the DNA TGTGCCAGCAGCTCTCCACCCGGGACTCCTACCTACGAGCAGTACTTC. This chain uses TRBV7-8 with TRBJ2-7, with D possibly being TRBD2 (6 bases). The CDR3 consists of 16 residues. Germline CDR1 reads SGHVS; CDR2 reads FQNEAQ. V shed 4 bases and J shed 2 bases, with 18 bases lying between them.

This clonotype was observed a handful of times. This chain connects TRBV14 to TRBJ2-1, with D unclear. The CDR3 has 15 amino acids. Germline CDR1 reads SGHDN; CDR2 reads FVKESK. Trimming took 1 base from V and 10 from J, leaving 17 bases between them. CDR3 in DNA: TGTGCCAGCAGCCAAGCCCGACCAAACCGAATCGAGCAGTTCTTC. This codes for CASSQARPNRIEQFF.

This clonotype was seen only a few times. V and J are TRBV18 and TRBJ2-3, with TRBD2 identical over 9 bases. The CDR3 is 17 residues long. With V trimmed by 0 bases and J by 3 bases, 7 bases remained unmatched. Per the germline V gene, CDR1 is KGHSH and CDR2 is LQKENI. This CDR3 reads CASSPPNSGRGTDTQYF. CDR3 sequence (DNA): TGTGCCAGCTCACCACCGAATAGCGGGAGAGGGACAGATACGCAGTATTTT.

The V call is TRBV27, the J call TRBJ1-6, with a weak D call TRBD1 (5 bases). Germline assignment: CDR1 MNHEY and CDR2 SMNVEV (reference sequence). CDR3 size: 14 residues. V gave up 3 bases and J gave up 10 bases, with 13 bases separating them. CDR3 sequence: CASSLKEGESPLHF. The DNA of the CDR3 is TGTGCCAGCAGTTTGAAGGAAGGGGAATCACCCCTCCACTTT.

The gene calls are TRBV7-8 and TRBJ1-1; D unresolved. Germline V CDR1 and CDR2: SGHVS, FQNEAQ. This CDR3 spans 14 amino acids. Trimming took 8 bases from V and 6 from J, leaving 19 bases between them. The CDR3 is CASLTEGDSSEAFF. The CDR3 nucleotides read TGTGCCAGCCTGACCGAGGGTGATAGCTCTGAAGCTTTCTTT.

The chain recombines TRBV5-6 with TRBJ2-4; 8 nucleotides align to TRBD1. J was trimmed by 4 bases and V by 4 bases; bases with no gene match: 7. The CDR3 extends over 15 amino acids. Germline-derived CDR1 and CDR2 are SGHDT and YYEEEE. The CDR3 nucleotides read TGTGCCAGCAGCCAAAGGACAGGGAGAAAAAACATTCAGTACTTC. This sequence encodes CASSQRTGRKNIQYF.